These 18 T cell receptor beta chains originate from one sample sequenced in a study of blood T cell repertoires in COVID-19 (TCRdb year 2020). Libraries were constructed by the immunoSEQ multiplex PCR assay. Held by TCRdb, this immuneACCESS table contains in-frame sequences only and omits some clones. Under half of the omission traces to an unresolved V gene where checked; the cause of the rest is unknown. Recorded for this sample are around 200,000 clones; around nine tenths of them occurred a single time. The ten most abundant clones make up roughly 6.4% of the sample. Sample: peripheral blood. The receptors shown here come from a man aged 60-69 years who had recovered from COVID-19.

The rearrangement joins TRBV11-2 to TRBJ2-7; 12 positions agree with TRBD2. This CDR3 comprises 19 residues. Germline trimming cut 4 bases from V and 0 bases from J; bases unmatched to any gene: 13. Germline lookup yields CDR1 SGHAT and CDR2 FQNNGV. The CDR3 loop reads CASSSLAGGFLTSSYEQYF. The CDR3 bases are TGTGCCAGCAGCTCCCTAGCGGGAGGGTTCCTAACCAGCTCCTACGAGCAGTACTTC.

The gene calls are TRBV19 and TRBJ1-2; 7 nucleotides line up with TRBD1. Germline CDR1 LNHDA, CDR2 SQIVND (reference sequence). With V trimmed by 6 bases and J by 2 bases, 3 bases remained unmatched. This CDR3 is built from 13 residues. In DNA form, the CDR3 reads TGTGCCAGTAGCCTACAGGGGAACTATGGCTACACCTTC. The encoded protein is CASSLQGNYGYTF.

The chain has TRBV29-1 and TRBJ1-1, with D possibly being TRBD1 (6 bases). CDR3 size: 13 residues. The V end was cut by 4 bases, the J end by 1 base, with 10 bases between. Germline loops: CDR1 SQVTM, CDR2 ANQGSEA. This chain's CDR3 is CSVATGSNTEAFF. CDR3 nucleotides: TGCAGCGTTGCGACAGGCTCGAACACTGAAGCTTTCTTT. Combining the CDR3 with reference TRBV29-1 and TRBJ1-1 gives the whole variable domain SAVISQKPSRDICQRGTSLTIQCQVDSQVTMMFWYRQQPGQSLTLIATANQGSEATYESGFVIDKFPISRPNLTFSTLTVSNMSPEDSSIYLCSVATGSNTEAFFGQGTRLTVV.

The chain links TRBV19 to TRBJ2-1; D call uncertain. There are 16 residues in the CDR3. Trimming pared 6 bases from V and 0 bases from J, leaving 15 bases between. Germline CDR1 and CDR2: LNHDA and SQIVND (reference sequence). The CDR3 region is CASSNRPRSSYNEQFF. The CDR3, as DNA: TGTGCCAGTAGCAACCGACCTAGGAGCTCCTACAATGAGCAGTTCTTC. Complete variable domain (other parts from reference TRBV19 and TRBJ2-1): DGGITQSPKYLFRKEGQNVTLSCEQNLNHDAMYWYRQDPGQGLRLIYYSQIVNDFQKGDIAEGYSVSREKKESFPLTVTSAQKNPTAFYLCASSNRPRSSYNEQFFGPGTRLTVL.

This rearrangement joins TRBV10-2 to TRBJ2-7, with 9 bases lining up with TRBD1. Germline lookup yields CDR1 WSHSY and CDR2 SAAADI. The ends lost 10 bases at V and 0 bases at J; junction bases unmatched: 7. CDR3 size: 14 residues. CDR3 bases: TGCGCCACTTGGCCGGGACAGGGCTCCTACGAGCAGTACTTC. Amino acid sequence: CATWPGQGSYEQYF.

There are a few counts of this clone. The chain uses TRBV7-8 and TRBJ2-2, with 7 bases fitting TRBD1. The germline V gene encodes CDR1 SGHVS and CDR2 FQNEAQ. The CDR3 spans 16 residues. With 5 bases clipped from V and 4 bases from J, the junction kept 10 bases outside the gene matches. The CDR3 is CASSDSDRPLTGELFF. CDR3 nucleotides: TGTGCCAGCAGCGACTCGGACAGGCCTCTCACCGGGGAGCTGTTTTTT.

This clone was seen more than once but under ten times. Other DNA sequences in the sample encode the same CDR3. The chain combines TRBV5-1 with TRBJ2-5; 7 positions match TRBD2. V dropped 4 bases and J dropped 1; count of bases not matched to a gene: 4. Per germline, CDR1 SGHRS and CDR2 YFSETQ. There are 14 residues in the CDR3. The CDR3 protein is CASSTRLAQETQYF. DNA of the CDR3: TGCGCCAGCAGCACCAGACTAGCCCAAGAGACCCAGTACTTC. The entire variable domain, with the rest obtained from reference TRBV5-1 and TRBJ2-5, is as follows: KAGVTQTPRYLIKTRGQQVTLSCSPISGHRSVSWYQQTPGQGLQFLFEYFSETQRNKGNFPGRFSGRQFSNSRSEMNVSTLELGDSALYLCASSTRLAQETQYFGPGTRLLVL.

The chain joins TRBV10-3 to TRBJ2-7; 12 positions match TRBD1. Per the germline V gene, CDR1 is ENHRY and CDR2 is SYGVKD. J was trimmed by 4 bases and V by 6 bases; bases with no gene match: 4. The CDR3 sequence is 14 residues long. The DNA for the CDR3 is TGTGCCATCAGCGGGGGACAGGGGGCATACGAGCAGTACTTC. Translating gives CAISGGQGAYEQYF.

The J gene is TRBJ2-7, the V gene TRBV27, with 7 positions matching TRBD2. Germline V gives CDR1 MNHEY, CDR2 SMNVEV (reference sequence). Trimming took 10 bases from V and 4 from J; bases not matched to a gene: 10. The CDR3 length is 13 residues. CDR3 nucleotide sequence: TGTGCCACCAGGGCCAGCGGGGATTACGAGCAGTACTTC. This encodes CATRASGDYEQYF.

CDR3 bases: TGTGCCAGCTCACCCACTACAGGGAACACCGGGGAGCTGTTTTTT. Amino acids: CASSPTTGNTGELFF. V is TRBV18 and J is TRBJ2-2; tentative D call: TRBD1 (5 bases). Per the germline V gene, CDR1 is KGHSH and CDR2 is LQKENI. The CDR3 has 15 residues. The V end was cut by 3 bases, the J end by 1 base, with 9 bases between.

This CDR3 reads CASSELINEKLFF. The CDR3 region has the DNA TGTGCCAGCAGCGAGCTAATAAATGAAAAACTGTTTTTT. V gene TRBV14 combines with J gene TRBJ1-4, with D unclear. The germline V gene has CDR1 SGHDN and CDR2 FVKESK. V shed 5 bases and J shed 5 bases, with 9 bases lying between them. The length of the CDR3 is 13 residues.

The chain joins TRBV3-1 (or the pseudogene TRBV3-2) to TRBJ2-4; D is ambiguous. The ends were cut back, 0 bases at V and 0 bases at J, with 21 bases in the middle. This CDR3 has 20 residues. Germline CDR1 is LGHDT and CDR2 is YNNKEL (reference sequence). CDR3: CASSQDLTRQLNRAKNIQYF. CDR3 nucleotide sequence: TGTGCCAGCAGCCAAGATCTTACGCGCCAATTAAACCGAGCCAAAAACATTCAGTACTTC.

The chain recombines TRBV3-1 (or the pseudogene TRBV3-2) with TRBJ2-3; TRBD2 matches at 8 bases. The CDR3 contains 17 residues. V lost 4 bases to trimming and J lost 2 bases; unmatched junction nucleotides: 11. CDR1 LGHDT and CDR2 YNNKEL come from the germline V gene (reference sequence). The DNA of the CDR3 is TGTGCCAGCAGCCGACACTTAGCGGGACATCCCACAGATACGCAGTATTTT. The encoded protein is CASSRHLAGHPTDTQYF.

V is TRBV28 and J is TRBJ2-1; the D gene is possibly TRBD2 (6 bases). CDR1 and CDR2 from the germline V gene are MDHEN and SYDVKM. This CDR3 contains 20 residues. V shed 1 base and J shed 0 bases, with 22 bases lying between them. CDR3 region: CASSLLQGRWGESSYNEQFF. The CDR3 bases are TGTGCCAGCAGTTTATTACAAGGTCGCTGGGGGGAGAGCTCCTACAATGAGCAGTTCTTC. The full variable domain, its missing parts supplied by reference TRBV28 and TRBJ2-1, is DVKVTQSSRYLVKRTGEKVFLECVQDMDHENMFWYRQDPGLGLRLIYFSYDVKMKEKGDIPEGYSVSREKKERFSLILESASTNQTSMYLCASSLLQGRWGESSYNEQFFGPGTRLTVL.

The CDR3 loop reads CAWDLGQIGNQPQHF. CDR3 nucleotides: TGTGCCTGGGATTTGGGACAAATAGGGAATCAGCCCCAGCATTTT. This chain links TRBV30 with TRBJ1-5; weak D call: TRBD1 (6 bases). V shed 5 bases and J shed 4 bases, with 18 bases lying between them. This CDR3 has 15 amino acids. Germline CDR1 GTSNPN, CDR2 SVGIG (reference sequence). Full variable domain (rest looked up from reference TRBV30 and TRBJ1-5): SQTIHQWPATLVQPVGSPLSLECTVEGTSNPNLYWYRQAAGRGLQLLFYSVGIGQISSEVPQNLSASRPQDRQFILSSKKLLLSDSGFYLCAWDLGQIGNQPQHFGDGTRLSIL.

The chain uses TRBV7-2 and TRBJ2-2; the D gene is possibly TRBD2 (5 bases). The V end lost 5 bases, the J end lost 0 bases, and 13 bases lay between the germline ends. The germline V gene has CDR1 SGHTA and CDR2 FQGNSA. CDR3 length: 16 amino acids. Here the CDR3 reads CASSRPRDSNTGELFF. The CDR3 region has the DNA TGTGCCAGCAGCCGTCCCCGGGATTCGAACACCGGGGAGCTGTTTTTT.

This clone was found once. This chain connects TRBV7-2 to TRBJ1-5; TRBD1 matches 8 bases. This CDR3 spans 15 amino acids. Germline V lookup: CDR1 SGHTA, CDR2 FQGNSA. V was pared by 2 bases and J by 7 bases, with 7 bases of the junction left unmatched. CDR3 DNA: TGTGCCAGCAGCTTATCACGGGACAGGAGGCAGCCCCAGCATTTT. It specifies CASSLSRDRRQPQHF.

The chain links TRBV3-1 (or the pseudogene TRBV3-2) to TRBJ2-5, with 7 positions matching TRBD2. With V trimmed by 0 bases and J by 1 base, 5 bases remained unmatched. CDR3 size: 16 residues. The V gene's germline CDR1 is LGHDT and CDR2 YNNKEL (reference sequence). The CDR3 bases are TGTGCCAGCAGCCAAGAGAGTAGCGGGCCCCAAGAGACCCAGTACTTC. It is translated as CASSQESSGPQETQYF.